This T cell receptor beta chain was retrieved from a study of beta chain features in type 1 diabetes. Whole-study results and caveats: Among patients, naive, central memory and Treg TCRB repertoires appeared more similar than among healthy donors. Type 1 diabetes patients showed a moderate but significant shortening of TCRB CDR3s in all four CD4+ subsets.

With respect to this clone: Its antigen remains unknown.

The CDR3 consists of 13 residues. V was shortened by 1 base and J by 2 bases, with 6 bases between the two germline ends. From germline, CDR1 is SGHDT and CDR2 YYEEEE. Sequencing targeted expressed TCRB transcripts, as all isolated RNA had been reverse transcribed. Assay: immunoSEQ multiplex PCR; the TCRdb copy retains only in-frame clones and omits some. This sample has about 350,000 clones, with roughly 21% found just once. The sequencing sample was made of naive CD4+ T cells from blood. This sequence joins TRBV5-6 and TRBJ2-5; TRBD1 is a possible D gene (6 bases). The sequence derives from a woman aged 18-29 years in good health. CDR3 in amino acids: CASSLQGQETQYF. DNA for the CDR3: TGTGCCAGCAGCTTGCAGGGGCAAGAGACCCAGTACTTC.